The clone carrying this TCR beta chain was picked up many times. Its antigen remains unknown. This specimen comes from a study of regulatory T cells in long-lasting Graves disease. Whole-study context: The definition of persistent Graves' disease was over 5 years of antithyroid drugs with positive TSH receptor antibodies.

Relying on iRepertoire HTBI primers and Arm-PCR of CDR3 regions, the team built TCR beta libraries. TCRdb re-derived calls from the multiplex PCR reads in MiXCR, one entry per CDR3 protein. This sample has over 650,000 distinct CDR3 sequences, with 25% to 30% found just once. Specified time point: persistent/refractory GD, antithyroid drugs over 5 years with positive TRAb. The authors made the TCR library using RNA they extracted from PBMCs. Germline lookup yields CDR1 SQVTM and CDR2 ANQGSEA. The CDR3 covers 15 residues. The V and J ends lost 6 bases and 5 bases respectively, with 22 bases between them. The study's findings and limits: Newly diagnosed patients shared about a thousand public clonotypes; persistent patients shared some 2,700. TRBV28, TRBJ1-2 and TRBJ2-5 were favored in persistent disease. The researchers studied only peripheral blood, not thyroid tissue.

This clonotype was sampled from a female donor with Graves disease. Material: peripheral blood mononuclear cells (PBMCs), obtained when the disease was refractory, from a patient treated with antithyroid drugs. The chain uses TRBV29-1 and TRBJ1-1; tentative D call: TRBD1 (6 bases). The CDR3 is CSVRTTATGSTEAFF. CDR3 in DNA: TGCAGCGTCCGAACAACTGCCACAGGGTCGACTGAAGCTTTCTTT.